Shown below are 26 T cell receptor beta chains from a single sample sequenced in a study of cytomegalovirus exposure and HLA in healthy donors. Researchers ran the PCR with 60 Vbeta and 13 Jbeta primers. Produced via immunoSEQ multiplex PCR; TCRdb's table is partial and in-frame only. This table has 240,000 or so clones, 82% appearing once. Input material: PBMCs. The receptors originated from a woman between 35 and 50 years old in good health and CMV-seropositive.

The genes are TRBV30 and TRBJ2-1; D is unresolved. Trimming left V 1 base short and J 6 bases short, with 13 bases between. This CDR3 contains 14 residues. Germline V gene sequence: CDR1 GTSNPN, CDR2 SVGIG (reference sequence). This chain's CDR3 is CAWSGILKSNEQFF. The CDR3 nucleotides are TGTGCCTGGAGTGGAATTCTAAAGTCCAATGAGCAGTTCTTC.

This clone was observed a few times. Different DNA sequences within this sample yield the same CDR3. The V and J genes are TRBV6-5 and TRBJ2-3; no definite D call. This CDR3 has 14 residues. Germline CDR1 is MNHEY and CDR2 is SVGAGI. V was clipped by 6 bases and J by 0 bases, with 10 bases between them. Here the CDR3 DNA reads TGTGCCAGCAGGACCTCAGGAAGCACAGATACGCAGTATTTT. Translating it yields CASRTSGSTDTQYF.

This sequence joins TRBV14 and TRBJ2-4; 9 bases are shared with TRBD1. Germline-derived CDR1 and CDR2 are SGHDN and FVKESK. With 4 bases clipped from V and 3 bases from J, the junction kept 4 bases outside the gene matches. The CDR3 totals 15 residues. The CDR3 region has the DNA TGTGCCAGCAGCCTAGTGGGACAGGGCAAAAACATTCAGTACTTC. It encodes CASSLVGQGKNIQYF. Together with reference TRBV14 and TRBJ2-4, the CDR3 gives the full variable domain: EAGVTQFPSHSVIEKGQTVTLRCDPISGHDNLYWYRRVMGKEIKFLLHFVKESKQDESGMPNNRFLAERTGGTYSTLKVQPAELEDSGVYFCASSLVGQGKNIQYFGAGTRLSVL.

The chain is built from TRBV5-1 and TRBJ2-2, with TRBD2 matching 14 bases. The CDR3 consists of 18 residues. After removal of 3 bases from V and 0 bases from J, the junction contained 4 bases not matched to a gene. Germline V CDR1 and CDR2: SGHRS, YFSETQ. The CDR3 spells CASSSGLAGAANTGELFF. In DNA, the CDR3 is TGCGCCAGCAGCTCGGGACTAGCGGGGGCTGCGAACACCGGGGAGCTGTTTTTT.

The rearrangement uses TRBV4-3 and TRBJ2-7, with D perhaps matching TRBD1 (5 bases). This CDR3 region has 16 residues. Looked up from germline, CDR1 is LGHNA and CDR2 is YSLEER. The germline V and J ends were trimmed by 3 bases and 5 bases, with 20 bases remaining between them. For the CDR3, the DNA is TGCGCCAGCAGCCAGCAGTGGGGCCCACTCAGGGACGAGCAGTACTTC. Translated, it gives CASSQQWGPLRDEQYF.

This chain links TRBV19 with TRBJ2-7; D might be TRBD2 (6 bases). CDR3 length: 14 residues. The V end lost 4 bases, the J end lost 6 bases, and 16 bases lay between the germline ends. Looked up from germline, CDR1 is LNHDA and CDR2 is SQIVND (reference sequence). CDR3 DNA sequence: TGTGCCAGTAGTAGGCGGGGAGAAGGGTCCGAGCAGTACTTC. Encoded protein: CASSRRGEGSEQYF.

The chain joins TRBV16 to TRBJ2-3, with 9 bases fitting TRBD2. Trimming removed 4 bases from V and 2 bases from J; junction bases left unmatched: 13. The germline V gene encodes CDR1 KGHSY and CDR2 FQNENV. The CDR3 covers 18 residues. The CDR3 reads CASSRPKGIAGATDTQYF. The CDR3 DNA reads TGTGCCAGCAGCCGCCCCAAGGGAATAGCGGGAGCCACAGATACGCAGTATTTT.

The V and J genes are TRBV7-9 and TRBJ1-1; D perhaps matches TRBD1 (6 bases). CDR1 is SEHNR and CDR2 is FQNEAQ in the germline V gene (reference sequence). Trimming took off 0 bases at V and 5 bases at J, with 10 bases between the two ends. The length of the CDR3 is 14 residues. The DNA of the CDR3 is TGTGCCAGCAGCTTAGCGATTCAGGGGACTGAAGCTTTCTTT. Residues: CASSLAIQGTEAFF.

The V call is TRBV30, the J call TRBJ1-3, with D possibly matching TRBD1 (6 bases). This CDR3 is built from 14 residues. The V and J ends lost 0 bases and 5 bases respectively, with 11 bases between them. Germline V gene sequence: CDR1 GTSNPN, CDR2 SVGIG (reference sequence). The CDR3, as DNA: TGTGCCTGGAGTGTGGGGCAGGGGAGAAACACCATATATTTT. It encodes CAWSVGQGRNTIYF.

This chain connects TRBV6-6 to TRBJ2-7, with 12 positions matching TRBD2. Germline CDR1 is MNHNY and CDR2 is SVGAGI (reference sequence). The CDR3 covers 16 residues. Unmatched junction bases numbered 5, after V lost 5 bases and J lost 0 bases. The CDR3 DNA reads as TGTGCCAGCAGTAGGACTAGCGGGGCCAGCTCCTACGAGCAGTACTTC. Translated, it gives CASSRTSGASSYEQYF.

The chain couples TRBV5-6 to TRBJ2-4; D may be TRBD2 (5 bases). CDR1 is SGHDT and CDR2 is YYEEEE in the germline V gene. The CDR3 is 14 amino acids. V lost 2 bases and J 0 bases, leaving 6 bases between the germline ends. CDR3 DNA: TGTGCCAGCAGCTTAGGACTAGCCAAAAACATTCAGTACTTC. It codes for CASSLGLAKNIQYF.

The rearrangement uses TRBV10-2 and TRBJ1-1, with 7 positions matching TRBD1. J gave up 1 base and V 6 bases, and 5 bases lay outside the gene matches. Per the germline V gene, CDR1 is WSHSY and CDR2 is SAAADI. The CDR3 is 14 amino acids. The CDR3 region is CASRKGQTNTEAFF. Written as DNA, the CDR3 is TGCGCCAGCAGGAAGGGACAGACGAACACTGAAGCTTTCTTT.

This clone was picked up one time. The chain is built from TRBV10-3 and TRBJ2-5; 8 bases match TRBD1. The V gene end was trimmed by 3 bases and the J gene end by 3 bases; junction bases not matched to a gene: 3. Per germline, CDR1 ENHRY and CDR2 SYGVKD. The CDR3 has 14 amino acids. CDR3: CAISDQTGEETQYF. CDR3 coding DNA: TGTGCCATCAGTGATCAGACAGGGGAAGAGACCCAGTACTTC.

V gene TRBV6-5 combines with J gene TRBJ2-7; 10 nucleotides agree with TRBD2. J gave up 3 bases and V 4 bases, and 6 bases lay outside the gene matches. Germline CDR1 reads MNHEY; CDR2 reads SVGAGI. There are 15 residues in the CDR3. The CDR3 sequence: CASSSFLAGDYEQYF. The CDR3 nucleotides are TGTGCCAGCAGTTCCTTCCTAGCGGGGGACTACGAGCAGTACTTC.

The rearrangement joins TRBV19 to TRBJ2-5; 10 nucleotides agree with TRBD2. The closer fit of TRBJ2-7 to the DNA end suggests the J call may be wrong. The CDR3 totals 15 residues. Germline V gives CDR1 LNHDA, CDR2 SQIVND (reference sequence). The CDR3 nucleotides read TGTGCCAGCTCAAACGGGGCTAGCGGGAGACACGAGCAGTACTTC. Its translation is CASSNGASGRHEQYF.

The chain combines TRBV28 with TRBJ2-7; 7 positions agree with TRBD2. The CDR3 extends over 14 amino acids. Germline V lookup: CDR1 MDHEN, CDR2 SYDVKM. The V gene end was trimmed by 3 bases and the J gene end by 3 bases; junction bases not matched to a gene: 5. This CDR3 is CASSFPSGRYEQYF. In DNA form, the CDR3 reads TGTGCCAGCAGTTTCCCTAGCGGACGCTACGAGCAGTACTTC.

This clone was found a few times. The CDR3 DNA sequence: TGTGCCAGCAGTTCAAGGACTAGCGGGGCCTACGAGCAGTACTTC. This sequence encodes CASSSRTSGAYEQYF. The chain employs TRBV6-5 and TRBJ2-7; 12 bases align to TRBD2. This CDR3 is built from 15 residues. The V and J ends lost 4 bases and 2 bases, in that order; junction bases with no gene match: 3. CDR1 is MNHEY and CDR2 is SVGAGI in the germline V gene.

This chain joins TRBV15 and TRBJ1-2; TRBD1 aligns across 8 bases. The CDR3 runs 17 residues. Looked up from germline, CDR1 is LNHNV and CDR2 is YYDKDF (reference sequence). J lost 5 bases, V lost 1 base, and 12 bases had no gene match. DNA of the CDR3: TGTGCCACCAGCAGAGGGGGACAGGCGAGGGCCATTTATGGCTACACCTTC. Its translation is CATSRGGQARAIYGYTF.

Comment on this clone: The junction differs from germline at one of its ends, possibly a read error. The same CDR3 also results from other DNA sequences found in this sample. The V and J genes are TRBV7-2 and TRBJ1-6, with TRBD1 as a possible D gene (5 bases). The CDR3 sequence is 14 residues long. Germline V gene sequence: CDR1 SGHTA, CDR2 FQGNSA. The CDR3 loop reads CATTVFSYNSPLHF. CDR3 nucleotide sequence: TGTGCCACGACAGTCTTCTCCTATAATTCCCCCCTCCACTTT.

The chain links TRBV14 to TRBJ2-1; 12 bases map to TRBD2. The CDR3 extends over 15 amino acids. V dropped 5 bases and J dropped 9; count of bases not matched to a gene: 8. Germline lookup yields CDR1 SGHDN and CDR2 FVKESK. The CDR3 DNA follows: TGTGCCAGCAGCTCCCGACTAGCGGGAGTAGGTGAGCAGTTCTTC. Its protein is CASSSRLAGVGEQFF. Variable domain in full (rest from reference TRBV14 and TRBJ2-1): EAGVTQFPSHSVIEKGQTVTLRCDPISGHDNLYWYRRVMGKEIKFLLHFVKESKQDESGMPNNRFLAERTGGTYSTLKVQPAELEDSGVYFCASSSRLAGVGEQFFGPGTRLTVL.

The chain is built from TRBV7-2 and TRBJ1-2; D possibly corresponds to TRBD1 (6 bases). The CDR3 loop spans 16 amino acids. V dropped 1 base and J dropped 5 bases, with 17 bases sitting between them. The germline V gene encodes CDR1 SGHTA and CDR2 FQGNSA. The CDR3 DNA reads as TGTGCCAGCAGCTTAGAGGCCTCAGGGGTAGGATATGGCTACACCTTC. Residues: CASSLEASGVGYGYTF.

As regards this clone: This sample includes further DNA sequences coding for the same CDR3. J is TRBJ1-2 and V is TRBV6-5; tentative D call: TRBD1 (5 bases). CDR3 size: 13 residues. V was pared by 2 bases and J by 1 base, with 5 bases between. Looked up from germline, CDR1 is MNHEY and CDR2 is SVGAGI. CDR3 in DNA: TGTGCCAGCAGTTACCAGGGTAACTATGGCTACACCTTC. This sequence encodes CASSYQGNYGYTF.

This clone has only one observation. V is TRBV6-5 and J is TRBJ1-5, with no clear D. The CDR3 has 14 amino acids. Trimming took off 2 bases at V and 0 bases at J, with 5 bases between the two ends. The germline CDR1 and CDR2 sequences are MNHEY and SVGAGI. CDR3 protein: CASSYGSSNQPQHF. DNA of the CDR3: TGTGCCAGCAGTTACGGGAGTAGCAATCAGCCCCAGCATTTT.

The gene calls are TRBV6-1 and TRBJ2-3, with TRBD1 identical over 11 bases. After removal of 4 bases from V and 1 base from J, the junction contained 10 bases not matched to a gene. CDR1 and CDR2 (germline): MNHNS, SASEGT. There are 18 residues in the CDR3. This CDR3 is CASSGSPGQGVGTDTQYF. The CDR3 DNA follows: TGTGCCAGCAGTGGATCTCCGGGACAGGGGGTCGGCACAGATACGCAGTATTTT.

This sequence joins TRBV6-4 and TRBJ1-2; unclear D gene. Germline values: CDR1 MRHNA, CDR2 SNTAGT. V lost 8 bases and J lost 4, with 14 bases in between. The length of the CDR3 is 13 residues. This chain's CDR3 is CASAETGSYGYTF. DNA for the CDR3: TGTGCCAGCGCCGAGACGGGTTCCTATGGCTACACCTTC.

The gene calls are TRBV11-2 and TRBJ1-6; TRBD1 agrees at 9 bases. V dropped 8 bases and J dropped 7; count of bases not matched to a gene: 3. Germline V lookup: CDR1 SGHAT, CDR2 FQNNGV. CDR3 length: 13 amino acids. CDR3 residues: CASLGQGNSPLHF. For the CDR3, the DNA is TGTGCCAGCTTGGGACAGGGAAATTCACCCCTCCACTTT.